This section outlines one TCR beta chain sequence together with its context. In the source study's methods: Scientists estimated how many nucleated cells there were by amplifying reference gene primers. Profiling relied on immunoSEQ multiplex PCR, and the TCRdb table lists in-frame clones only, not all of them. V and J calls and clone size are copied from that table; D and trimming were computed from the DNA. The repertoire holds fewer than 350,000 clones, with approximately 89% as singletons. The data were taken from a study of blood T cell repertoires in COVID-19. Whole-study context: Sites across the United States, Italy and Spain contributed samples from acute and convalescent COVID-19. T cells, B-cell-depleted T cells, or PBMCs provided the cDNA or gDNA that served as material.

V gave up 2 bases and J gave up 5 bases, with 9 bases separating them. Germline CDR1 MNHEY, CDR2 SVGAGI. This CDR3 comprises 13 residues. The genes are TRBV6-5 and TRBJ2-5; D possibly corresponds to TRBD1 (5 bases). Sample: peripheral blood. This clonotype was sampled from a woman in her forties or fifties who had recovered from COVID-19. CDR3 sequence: CASSYPGNETQYF. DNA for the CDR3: TGTGCCAGCAGTTACCCAGGGAACGAGACCCAGTACTTC.